This TCR beta chain was documented in a study of shared clonotypes between healthy human individuals. The V gene lost 8 bases and the J gene lost 4 bases, with 18 bases spanning the gap. The CDR3 consists of 14 residues. Germline V lookup: CDR1 MNHNY, CDR2 SVGAGI (reference sequence). Sequencing used immunoSEQ multiplex PCR; TCRdb keeps in-frame clones, though not all of them. The data show 1,500,000 or so clones, 97% to 99% seen once. The chain links TRBV6-6 to TRBJ2-7, with D perhaps TRBD2 (5 bases). The TCR was taken from a man aged 25 to 40 in good health. What was sequenced was naive CD4+ T cells sorted from blood. The subset: CD45RA+ positively selected. The CDR3: CASRTGVVRYEQYF. The CDR3 coding sequence is TGTGCCAGCCGAACCGGGGTGGTTCGGTACGAGCAGTACTTC.